This section outlines one TCR beta chain sequence together with its context. In its sample, this clone was seen a few times. Its antigen remains undetermined. The sample holds no much larger clone one base away, and base qualities are not on file. TCRbeta CDR3 regions were amplified from genomic DNA by means of the immunoSEQ Assay, a bias-controlled multiplex PCR. In the authors' own workflow: The number of nucleated cells in each sample was estimated by amplification of reference gene primers within the assay. To quantify the absolute abundance of each unique TCRbeta CDR3 rearrangement, sequence reads were collapsed and filtered. For each sample, productive Simpson clonality was calculated as the square root of Simpson's diversity index over productive rearrangements. This is the immuneACCESS table as TCRdb keeps it, with only in-frame sequences that have V and J called. A part of the clones is gone; compared with another copy, unresolved V genes explain less than half, and the rest is unexplained. V, J and clone size derive from that table, while D and trimming were established from the DNA sequence. Across this sample there are 200,000 to 250,000 clones, with about 90% seen only once. Less than 3% of the sample goes to the ten largest clones.

This record belongs to a study of blood T cell repertoires in COVID-19 (dated by TCRdb to the early 2020s). For the wider study: Collaborator samples came from the United States, Italy and Spain and covered acute and convalescent phases of COVID-19. A de-identified subject ID, COVID-19 status, age in years and sex were almost always included in the sample metadata. The material from the prospective study consisted of cDNA or gDNA derived from T cells, B-cell-depleted T cells, or PBMCs. Where available, HLA class I and class II types were obtained from metadata supplied by the sample provider rather than from assay-based typing. The samples were drawn from the first 160 participants of the ongoing ImmuneRACE study and from under 1,500 subjects provided by 6 global collaborators. Subjects who had been exposed to COVID-19, were actively infected with it, or had recovered from it provided the deeply sampled blood TCRbeta repertoires that made up the dataset. The repertoires were released in a freely available public database intended as a resource for research on the immune response to SARS-CoV-2. What the study reported, not specific to this receptor: The quantity of clinical and demographic metadata differed by source and by participant and was supplied without curation.

Whole blood was collected in K2EDTA tubes by collaborating institutions according to the institutions' own protocols. Collaborator samples were shipped for TCRbeta analysis as frozen whole blood, isolated PBMCs, or DNA extracted from either sample type. Sequencing was performed on peripheral blood. This sequence was found in a woman in her sixties with acute or convalescent COVID-19.

This receptor has the CDR3 CASSQDPPGQGAFYIMNTEAFF. The DNA reads as follows: TGCGCCAGCAGCCAAGACCCCCCGGGACAGGGGGCCTTTTACATCATGAACACTGAAGCTTTCTTT. Rearrangement joined TRBV4-1 to TRBJ1-1, and 12 bases in between align with TRBD1. Ends trimmed: V by 0 bases, J by 0 bases; bases unmatched to a gene: 17. From the germline V gene, CDR1 is MGHRA and CDR2 is YSYEKL. The CDR3, from cysteine to phenylalanine, totals 22 residues. The kept DNA is CDR3 alone, 66 bases in frame from the first base.